This T cell receptor (beta chain) derives from a study of blood T cell repertoires in COVID-19. About the study: Specimens from acute and convalescent COVID-19 originated in the United States, Italy and Spain. PBMCs, B-cell-depleted T cells, or T cells provided the cDNA or gDNA that made up the material.

Libraries were prepared by immunoSEQ multiplex PCR; TCRdb keeps only in-frame clonotypes and omits some of them. The sample has 110,000 to 150,000 clones, 75% to 90% seen once; the top ten hold 11%. The CDR3 consists of 15 residues. The V gene end was trimmed by 5 bases and the J gene end by 5 bases; junction bases not matched to a gene: 10. Germline V gives CDR1 LNHDA, CDR2 SQIVND (reference sequence). The source of this sequence is an elderly woman with acute or convalescent COVID-19. Sequenced: peripheral blood. The chain joins TRBV19 to TRBJ2-3; 7 bases are shared with TRBD1. This CDR3 reads CASSFRQGVQDTQYF. The CDR3 DNA sequence: TGTGCCAGTAGTTTTCGACAGGGAGTTCAAGATACGCAGTATTTT.